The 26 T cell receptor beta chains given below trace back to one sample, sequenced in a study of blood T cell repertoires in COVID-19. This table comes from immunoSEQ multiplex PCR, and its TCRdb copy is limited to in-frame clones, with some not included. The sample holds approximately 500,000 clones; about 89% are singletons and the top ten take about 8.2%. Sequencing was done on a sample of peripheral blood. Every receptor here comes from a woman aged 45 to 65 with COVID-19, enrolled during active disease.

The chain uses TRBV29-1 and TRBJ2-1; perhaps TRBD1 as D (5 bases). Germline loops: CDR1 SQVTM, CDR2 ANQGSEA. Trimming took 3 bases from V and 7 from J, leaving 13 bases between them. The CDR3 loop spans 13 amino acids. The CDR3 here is CSVDRAPSNEQFF. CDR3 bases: TGCAGCGTTGACAGGGCGCCCTCAAATGAGCAGTTCTTC.

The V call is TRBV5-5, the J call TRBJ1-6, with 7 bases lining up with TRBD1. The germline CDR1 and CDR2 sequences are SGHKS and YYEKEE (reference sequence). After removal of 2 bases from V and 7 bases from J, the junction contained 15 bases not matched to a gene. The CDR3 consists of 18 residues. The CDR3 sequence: CASSLHQGGGLRNSPLHF. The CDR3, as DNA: TGTGCCAGCAGCTTACACCAGGGGGGTGGATTGCGAAATTCACCCCTCCACTTT.

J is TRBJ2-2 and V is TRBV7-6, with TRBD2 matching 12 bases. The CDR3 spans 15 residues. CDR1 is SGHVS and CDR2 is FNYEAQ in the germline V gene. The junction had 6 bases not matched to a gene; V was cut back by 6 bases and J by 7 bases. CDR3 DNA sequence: TGTGCCAGCAGGAGGACTAGCGGGGCGGTCGGGGAGCTGTTTTTT. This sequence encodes CASRRTSGAVGELFF.

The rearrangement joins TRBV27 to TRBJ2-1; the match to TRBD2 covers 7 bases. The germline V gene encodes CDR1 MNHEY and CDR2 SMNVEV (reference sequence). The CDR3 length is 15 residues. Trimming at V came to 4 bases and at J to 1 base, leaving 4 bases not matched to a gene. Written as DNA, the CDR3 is TGTGCCAGCAGTTCGCTTAGCGGGTCCTACAATGAGCAGTTCTTC. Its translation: CASSSLSGSYNEQFF.

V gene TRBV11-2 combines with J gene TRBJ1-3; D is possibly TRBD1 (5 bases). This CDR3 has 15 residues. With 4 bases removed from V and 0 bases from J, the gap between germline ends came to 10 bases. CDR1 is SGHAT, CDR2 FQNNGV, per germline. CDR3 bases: TGTGCCAGCAGCTCCAGGACATACTCTGGAAACACCATATATTTT. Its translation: CASSSRTYSGNTIYF.

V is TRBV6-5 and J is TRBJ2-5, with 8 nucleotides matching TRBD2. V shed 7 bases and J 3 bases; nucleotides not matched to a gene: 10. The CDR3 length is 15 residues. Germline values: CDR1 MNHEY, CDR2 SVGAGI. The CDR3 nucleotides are TGTGCCAGCAACCCCGTCGGGGGGGCCAAAGAGACCCAGTACTTC. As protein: CASNPVGGAKETQYF.

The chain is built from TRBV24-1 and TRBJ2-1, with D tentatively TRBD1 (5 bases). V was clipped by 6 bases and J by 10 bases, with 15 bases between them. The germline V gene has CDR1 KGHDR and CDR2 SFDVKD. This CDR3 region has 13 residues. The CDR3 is CATSRQGSREQFF. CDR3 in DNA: TGTGCCACCAGTAGGCAGGGTTCGAGGGAGCAGTTCTTC.

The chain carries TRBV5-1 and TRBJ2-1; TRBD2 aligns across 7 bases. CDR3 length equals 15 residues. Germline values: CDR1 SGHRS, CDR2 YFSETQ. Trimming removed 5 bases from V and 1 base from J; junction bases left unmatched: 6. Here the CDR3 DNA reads TGCGCCAGCAGGGGGGGGACTCATTCCTACAATGAGCAGTTCTTC. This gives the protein CASRGGTHSYNEQFF.

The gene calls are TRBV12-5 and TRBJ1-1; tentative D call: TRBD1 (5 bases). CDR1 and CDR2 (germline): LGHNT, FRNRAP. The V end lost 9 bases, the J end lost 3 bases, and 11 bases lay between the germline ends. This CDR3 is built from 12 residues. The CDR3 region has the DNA TGTGCTAGCGCGGACACTGACACTGAAGCTTTCTTT. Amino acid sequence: CASADTDTEAFF. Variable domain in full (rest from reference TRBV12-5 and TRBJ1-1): DARVTQTPRHKVTEMGQEVTMRCQPILGHNTVFWYRQTMMQGLELLAYFRNRAPLDDSGMPKDRFSAEMPDATLATLKIQPSEPRDSAVYFCASADTDTEAFFGQGTRLTVV.

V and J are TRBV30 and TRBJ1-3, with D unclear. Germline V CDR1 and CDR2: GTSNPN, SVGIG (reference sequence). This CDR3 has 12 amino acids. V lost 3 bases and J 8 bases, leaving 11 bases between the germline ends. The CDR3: CAWSVSLDTIYF. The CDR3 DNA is TGTGCCTGGAGCGTTTCGTTAGACACCATATATTTT.

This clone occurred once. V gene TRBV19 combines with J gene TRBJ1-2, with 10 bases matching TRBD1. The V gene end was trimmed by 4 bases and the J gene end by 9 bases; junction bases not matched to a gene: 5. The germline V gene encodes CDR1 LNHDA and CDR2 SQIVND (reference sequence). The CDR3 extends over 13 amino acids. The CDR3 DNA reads TGTGCCAGTAGTACTCGGACAGGGGGGAGCTACACCTTC. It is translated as CASSTRTGGSYTF.

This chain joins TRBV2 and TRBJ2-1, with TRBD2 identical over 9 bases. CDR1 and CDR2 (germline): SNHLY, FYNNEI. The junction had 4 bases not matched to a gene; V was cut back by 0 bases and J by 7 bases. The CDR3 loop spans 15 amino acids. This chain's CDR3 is CASSEAGLAGNEQFF. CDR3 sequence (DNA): TGTGCCAGCAGTGAAGCGGGACTAGCAGGAAATGAGCAGTTCTTC. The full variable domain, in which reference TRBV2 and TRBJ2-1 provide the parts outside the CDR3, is EPEVTQTPSHQVTQMGQEVILRCVPISNHLYFYWYRQILGQKVEFLVSFYNNEISEKSEIFDDQFSVERPDGSNFTLKIRSTKLEDSAMYFCASSEAGLAGNEQFFGPGTRLTVL.

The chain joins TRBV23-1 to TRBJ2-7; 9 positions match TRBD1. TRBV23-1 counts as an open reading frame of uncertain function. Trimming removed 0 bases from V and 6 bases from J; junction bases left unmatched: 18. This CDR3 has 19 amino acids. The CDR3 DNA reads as TGCGCCAGCAGTCAATCCCGTCCGGGACAGGGTCACCTTTGGCCCGAGCAGTACTTC. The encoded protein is CASSQSRPGQGHLWPEQYF.

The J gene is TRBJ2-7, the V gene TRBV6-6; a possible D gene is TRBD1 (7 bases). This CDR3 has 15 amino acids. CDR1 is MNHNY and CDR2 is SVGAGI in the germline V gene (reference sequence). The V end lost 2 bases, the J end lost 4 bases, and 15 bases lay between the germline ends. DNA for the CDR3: TGTGCCAGCAGTTACGCGGGACAGTTTACTTACGAGCAGTACTTC. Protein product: CASSYAGQFTYEQYF.

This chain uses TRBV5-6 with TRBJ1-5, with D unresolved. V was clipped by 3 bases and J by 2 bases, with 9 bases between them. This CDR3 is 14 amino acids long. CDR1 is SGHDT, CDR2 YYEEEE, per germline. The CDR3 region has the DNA TGTGCCAGCAGCTCGGGGAGAGGCAATCAGCCCCAGCATTTT. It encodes CASSSGRGNQPQHF.

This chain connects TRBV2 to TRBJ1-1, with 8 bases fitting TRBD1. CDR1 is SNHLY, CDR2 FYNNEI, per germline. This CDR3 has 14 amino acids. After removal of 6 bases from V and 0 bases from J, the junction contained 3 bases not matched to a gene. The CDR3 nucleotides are TGTGCCAGCAGGGACAGGGAGATGAACACTGAAGCTTTCTTT. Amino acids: CASRDREMNTEAFF.

CDR3 coding DNA: TGCGCCAGCAGCCGTGAGGCCGTTTACGAGCAGTACTTC. This sequence encodes CASSREAVYEQYF. The rearrangement links TRBV5-1 to TRBJ2-7; D not certain. There are 13 residues in the CDR3. Germline CDR1 SGHRS, CDR2 YFSETQ. V was clipped by 4 bases and J by 4 bases, with 12 bases between them. Using reference TRBV5-1 and TRBJ2-7 for the parts outside the CDR3, the full variable domain is KAGVTQTPRYLIKTRGQQVTLSCSPISGHRSVSWYQQTPGQGLQFLFEYFSETQRNKGNFPGRFSGRQFSNSRSEMNVSTLELGDSALYLCASSREAVYEQYFGPGTRLTVT.

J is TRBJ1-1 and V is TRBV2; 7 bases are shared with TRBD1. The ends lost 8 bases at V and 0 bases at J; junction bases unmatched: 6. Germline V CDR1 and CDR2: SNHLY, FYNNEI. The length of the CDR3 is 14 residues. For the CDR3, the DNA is TGTGCCAGCGGGGGGACAGCCCTGAACACTGAAGCTTTCTTT. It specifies CASGGTALNTEAFF.

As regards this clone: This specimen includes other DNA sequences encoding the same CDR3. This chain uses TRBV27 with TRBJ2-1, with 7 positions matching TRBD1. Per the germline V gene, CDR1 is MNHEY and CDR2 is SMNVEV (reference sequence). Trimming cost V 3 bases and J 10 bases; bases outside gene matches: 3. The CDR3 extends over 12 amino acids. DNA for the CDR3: TGTGCCAGCAGTTTTCAGGGGGTGGAGCAGTTCTTC. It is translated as CASSFQGVEQFF.

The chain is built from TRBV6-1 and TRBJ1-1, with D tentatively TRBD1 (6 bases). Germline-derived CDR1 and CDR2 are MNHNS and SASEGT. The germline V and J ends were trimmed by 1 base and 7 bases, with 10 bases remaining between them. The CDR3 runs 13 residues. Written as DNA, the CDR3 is TGTGCCAGCAGTGAAGTACCGGACAGTGAAGCTTTCTTT. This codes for CASSEVPDSEAFF.

Here the CDR3 DNA reads TGTGCCAGCAGCGTAGAAGCTCAAGGACTACCACAGTTCTTC. It specifies CASSVEAQGLPQFF. V is TRBV9 and J is TRBJ2-1; D is perhaps TRBD2 (6 bases). The ends were cut back, 0 bases at V and 13 bases at J, with 17 bases in the middle. The germline gives CDR1 SGDLS, CDR2 YYNGEE. The CDR3 spans 14 residues.

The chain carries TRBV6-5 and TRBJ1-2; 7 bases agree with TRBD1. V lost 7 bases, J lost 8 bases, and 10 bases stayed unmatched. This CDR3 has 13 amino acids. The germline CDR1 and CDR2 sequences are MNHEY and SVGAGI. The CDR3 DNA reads TGTGCCAGCATACTTGCTCAGGGGGTCGGCTACACCTTC. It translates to CASILAQGVGYTF.

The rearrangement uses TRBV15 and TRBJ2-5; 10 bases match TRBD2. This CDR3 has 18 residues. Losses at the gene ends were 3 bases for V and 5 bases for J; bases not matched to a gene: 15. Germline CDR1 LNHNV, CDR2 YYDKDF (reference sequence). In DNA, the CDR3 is TGTGCCACCAGCAGCGACCCGGCACTAGCGGGGAATTCGGAGACCCAGTACTTC. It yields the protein CATSSDPALAGNSETQYF.

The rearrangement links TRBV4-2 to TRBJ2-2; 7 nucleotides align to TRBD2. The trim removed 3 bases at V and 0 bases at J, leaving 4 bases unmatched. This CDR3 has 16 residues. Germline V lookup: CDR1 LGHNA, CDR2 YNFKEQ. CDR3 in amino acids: CASSQRGIANTGELFF. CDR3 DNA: TGTGCCAGCAGCCAGCGGGGGATCGCGAACACCGGGGAGCTGTTTTTT.

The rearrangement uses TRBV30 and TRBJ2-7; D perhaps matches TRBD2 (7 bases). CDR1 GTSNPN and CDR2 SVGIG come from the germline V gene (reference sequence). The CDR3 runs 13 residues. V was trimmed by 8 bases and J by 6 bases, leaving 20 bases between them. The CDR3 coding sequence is TGTGCCAGAGGGGGGGCAGGATCAGCCGAGCAGTACTTC. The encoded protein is CARGGAGSAEQYF.

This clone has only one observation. The CDR3 nucleotides are TGTGCCAGCAGCCAAGACACCGCAACTAATGAAAAACTGTTTTTT. Amino acid sequence: CASSQDTATNEKLFF. The chain joins TRBV28 to TRBJ1-4; the D is unclear. Trimming stripped 6 bases from V and 0 bases from J, with 11 bases between. This CDR3 contains 15 residues. Germline V gene lookup returns CDR1 MDHEN and CDR2 SYDVKM. The complete variable domain, with remaining parts taken from reference TRBV28 and TRBJ1-4, reads DVKVTQSSRYLVKRTGEKVFLECVQDMDHENMFWYRQDPGLGLRLIYFSYDVKMKEKGDIPEGYSVSREKKERFSLILESASTNQTSMYLCASSQDTATNEKLFFGSGTQLSVL.